This passage covers 32 T cell receptor beta chains from one sample sequenced in a study of shared clonotypes between healthy human individuals. Data came from immunoSEQ multiplex PCR; TCRdb stores just in-frame clones and leaves some out. The data show about 1.1 million clones, 75% to 80% seen once. Sequenced sample: memory CD4+ T cells from PBMCs. Sample subset: CD45RA-negative fraction. The receptors derive from a young man in good health. Some clones in this sample may be carry-over from other donors' samples.

This clone was seen a single time. CDR3 nucleotide sequence: TGTGCCAGCAGTCCCAGGGGTAGGGTGCTCCACGAGCAGTACTTC. Translating gives CASSPRGRVLHEQYF. The V call is TRBV28, the J call TRBJ2-7, with D tentatively TRBD1 (6 bases). The V end lost 5 bases, the J end lost 5 bases, and 19 bases lay between the germline ends. The CDR3 loop spans 15 amino acids. CDR1 and CDR2 (germline): MDHEN, SYDVKM.

This chain connects TRBV19 to TRBJ1-1; 7 bases are shared with TRBD1. This CDR3 is built from 13 residues. The V segment lost 3 bases and the J segment 10 bases; nucleotides outside the gene matches: 8. Germline V CDR1 and CDR2: LNHDA, SQIVND (reference sequence). The CDR3 reads CASSIRGGGVAFF. CDR3 coding DNA: TGTGCCAGTAGTATCAGAGGGGGCGGAGTAGCTTTCTTT.

The J gene is TRBJ2-5, the V gene TRBV6-1, with 13 bases aligning to TRBD2. Germline CDR1 MNHNS, CDR2 SASEGT. The CDR3 length is 15 residues. V gave up 7 bases and J gave up 4 bases; unmatched junction bases: 6. The CDR3 region has the DNA TGTGCCAGCAAAGGACTAGCGGGAGTTTTAGAGACCCAGTACTTC. This translates into CASKGLAGVLETQYF.

This chain uses TRBV11-2 with TRBJ2-7; 10 bases line up with TRBD2. The germline CDR1 and CDR2 sequences are SGHAT and FQNNGV. The CDR3 covers 17 residues. With 1 base clipped from V and 5 bases from J, the junction kept 11 bases outside the gene matches. CDR3 nucleotides: TGTGCCAGCAGCTTAGCCGCGGCTAGCGGGAGTTACAACGAGCAGTACTTC. Translating it yields CASSLAAASGSYNEQYF.

The rearrangement uses TRBV27 and TRBJ2-2; D unclear. This CDR3 has 14 amino acids. Germline CDR1 and CDR2: MNHEY and SMNVEV (reference sequence). V was pared by 3 bases and J by 5 bases, with 10 bases between. CDR3 nucleotide sequence: TGTGCCAGCAGTTTCCTACCGAGTACCGGGGAGCTGTTTTTT. Encoded protein: CASSFLPSTGELFF.

With respect to this clone: Within the sample, other DNA sequences also encode this same CDR3. This chain connects TRBV4-2 to TRBJ2-1; D gene uncertain. Germline CDR1 and CDR2: LGHNA and YNFKEQ. The CDR3 sequence is 13 residues long. V lost 1 base, J lost 4 bases, and 5 bases lay in between. The DNA of the CDR3 is TGTGCCAGCAGCCAAGGCTCGTACAATGAGCAGTTCTTC. This sequence encodes CASSQGSYNEQFF.

The gene calls are TRBV7-2 and TRBJ1-1, with D unclear. CDR3 length: 13 residues. Germline V gives CDR1 SGHTA, CDR2 FQGNSA. V was trimmed by 5 bases and J by 11 bases, leaving 18 bases between them. CDR3 loop: CASSPSRGSGAFF. The CDR3 DNA reads TGTGCCAGCAGCCCGTCCCGAGGCTCTGGCGCTTTCTTT.

This clone occurred many times. The V call is TRBV7-6, the J call TRBJ2-7, with 9 bases lining up with TRBD1. The germline CDR1 and CDR2 sequences are SGHVS and FNYEAQ. J was trimmed by 2 bases and V by 1 base; bases with no gene match: 3. This CDR3 spans 15 amino acids. CDR3 nucleotide sequence: TGTGCCAGCAGCTTAGACAGGGGGCACACCTACGAGCAGTACTTC. Protein product: CASSLDRGHTYEQYF.

The chain has TRBV2 and TRBJ2-7; 8 bases align to TRBD1. V shed 11 bases, J shed 2 bases, and the junction held 8 bases outside the gene matches. The CDR3 runs to 13 residues. Germline lookup yields CDR1 SNHLY and CDR2 FYNNEI. CDR3 residues: CAGGRDRPYEQYF. Written as DNA, the CDR3 is TGTGCCGGGGGCAGGGACAGGCCCTACGAGCAGTACTTC.

The gene calls are TRBV7-2 and TRBJ2-1, with D unresolved. V was pared by 1 base and J by 2 bases, with 9 bases between. The CDR3 covers 15 residues. Germline lookup yields CDR1 SGHTA and CDR2 FQGNSA. The CDR3 DNA sequence: TGTGCCAGCAGCTTAGTTGCGGACCCCTACAATGAGCAGTTCTTC. It yields the protein CASSLVADPYNEQFF.

V gene TRBV7-2 combines with J gene TRBJ2-3; D gene uncertain. Trimming took 7 bases from V and 4 from J, leaving 15 bases between them. Per the germline V gene, CDR1 is SGHTA and CDR2 is FQGNSA. The CDR3 covers 14 residues. The CDR3 DNA is TGTGCCAGCAAGTCTTCCTCGCCGGCAGATACGCAGTATTTT. This gives the protein CASKSSSPADTQYF.

This clone was counted a few times. The chain has TRBV29-1 and TRBJ1-2; D not resolved. Trimming pared 7 bases from V and 0 bases from J, leaving 9 bases between. Looked up from germline, CDR1 is SQVTM and CDR2 is ANQGSEA. The length of the CDR3 is 12 residues. The CDR3 DNA is TGCAGCGCCACTATCCCTAACTATGGCTACACCTTC. It specifies CSATIPNYGYTF.

The rearrangement links TRBV6-6 to TRBJ1-5; D remains ambiguous. CDR1 MNHNY and CDR2 SVGAGI come from the germline V gene (reference sequence). V was shortened by 6 bases and J by 2 bases, with 11 bases between the two germline ends. CDR3 length: 14 amino acids. Here the CDR3 reads CASRVGVGNQPQHF. In nucleotides, the CDR3 is TGTGCCAGCAGGGTCGGGGTAGGCAATCAGCCCCAGCATTTT.

The gene calls are TRBV28 and TRBJ2-1, with D tentatively TRBD1 (5 bases). The CDR3 spans 17 residues. Trimming cost V 1 base and J 3 bases, with 16 bases left between them. Germline CDR1 and CDR2: MDHEN and SYDVKM. As DNA, the CDR3 is TGTGCCAGCAGTTTATCCGGGTCTAGGGGCCTCTACAATGAGCAGTTCTTC. Encoded protein: CASSLSGSRGLYNEQFF.

This chain connects TRBV11-2 to TRBJ2-1, with D uncertain. Trimming stripped 3 bases from V and 0 bases from J, with 9 bases between. This CDR3 has 15 residues. The germline CDR1 and CDR2 sequences are SGHAT and FQNNGV. CDR3 sequence: CASSFVRSSYNEQFF. In DNA, the CDR3 is TGTGCCAGCAGCTTTGTGAGAAGCTCCTACAATGAGCAGTTCTTC.

This clone has only a few counts. V and J are TRBV19 and TRBJ1-3; D is undetermined. The germline CDR1 and CDR2 sequences are LNHDA and SQIVND (reference sequence). Trimming left V 3 bases short and J 0 bases short, with 12 bases between. The CDR3 loop spans 16 amino acids. In DNA form, the CDR3 reads TGTGCCAGTAGTATCTTAGGACGGACCTCTGGAAACACCATATATTTT. Its protein is CASSILGRTSGNTIYF.

This clone was observed a few times. This sample includes further DNA sequences coding for the same CDR3. The J gene is TRBJ2-3, the V gene TRBV7-2; unclear D gene. Germline V gene data show CDR1 as SGHTA and CDR2 as FQGNSA. V dropped 2 bases and J dropped 0 bases, with 6 bases sitting between them. The CDR3 length is 14 residues. In nucleotides, the CDR3 is TGTGCCAGCAGCTTAATTGCCAGCACAGATACGCAGTATTTT. Amino acids: CASSLIASTDTQYF. The variable domain in full, with the rest retrieved from reference TRBV7-2 and TRBJ2-3, is GAGVSQSPSNKVTEKGKDVELRCDPISGHTALYWYRQSLGQGLEFLIYFQGNSAPDKSGLPSDRFSAERTGGSVSTLTIQRTQQEDSAVYLCASSLIASTDTQYFGPGTRLTVL.

The chain combines TRBV5-6 with TRBJ2-5, with a weak D call TRBD1 (6 bases). The DNA end lines up better with TRBJ2-7; the J call may be wrong. The germline V gene encodes CDR1 SGHDT and CDR2 YYEEEE. The CDR3 spans 16 residues. The DNA of the CDR3 is TGTGCCAGCAGCTTCGACACAGGGAGCCGGACCTACGAGCAGTACTTC. This gives the protein CASSFDTGSRTYEQYF.

The chain has TRBV14 and TRBJ2-2; D is undetermined. Germline CDR1 SGHDN, CDR2 FVKESK. The CDR3 has 15 residues. The V gene lost 2 bases and the J gene lost 0 bases, with 7 bases spanning the gap. The CDR3 DNA reads as TGTGCCAGCAGCCAATCACGGACGAACACCGGGGAGCTGTTTTTT. Its protein product is CASSQSRTNTGELFF.

This clone was found once. The chain recombines TRBV19 with TRBJ1-2; D possibly corresponds to TRBD1 (5 bases). Germline CDR1 LNHDA, CDR2 SQIVND (reference sequence). V shed 4 bases and J shed 4 bases, with 13 bases lying between them. The CDR3 length is 14 residues. CDR3 nucleotide sequence: TGTGCCAGTAGTACATTCTTCGGGGGCTATGGCTACACCTTC. Protein: CASSTFFGGYGYTF.

Note on this clone: The sample has other DNA sequences that encode this CDR3 too. The genes are TRBV2 and TRBJ2-2; 14 bases fit TRBD2. The CDR3 spans 15 residues. The germline V gene encodes CDR1 SNHLY and CDR2 FYNNEI. The V gene end was trimmed by 4 bases and the J gene end by 6 bases; junction bases not matched to a gene: 1. Here the CDR3 reads CASSVGLAGAGELFF. CDR3 nucleotides: TGTGCCAGCAGTGTGGGACTAGCGGGAGCCGGGGAGCTGTTTTTT.

The J gene is TRBJ1-5, the V gene TRBV5-6; tentative D call: TRBD1 (6 bases). CDR1 and CDR2 from the germline V gene are SGHDT and YYEEEE. V was trimmed by 1 base and J by 4 bases, leaving 12 bases between them. This CDR3 contains 15 residues. CDR3 sequence reads: CASSLRGLGNQPQHF. CDR3 coding DNA: TGTGCCAGCAGCTTGCGGGGGCTCGGTAATCAGCCCCAGCATTTT.

The chain couples TRBV6-1 to TRBJ2-7; D may be TRBD1 or TRBD2 (5 bases each). This CDR3 is 15 amino acids long. The V gene lost 1 base and the J gene lost 5 bases, with 15 bases spanning the gap. The germline gives CDR1 MNHNS, CDR2 SASEGT. The CDR3 nucleotides are TGTGCCAGCAGTGAAGACCCGGTGGGGGTACACGAGCAGTACTTC. Amino acids: CASSEDPVGVHEQYF.

A single count supports this clone. The genes are TRBV10-3 and TRBJ2-5, with 10 nucleotides matching TRBD2. The CDR3 has 16 residues. Germline CDR1 and CDR2: ENHRY and SYGVKD. Trimming at V came to 2 bases and at J to 5 bases, leaving 8 bases not matched to a gene. The CDR3 is CAISEGSGRARETQYF. The CDR3 bases are TGTGCCATCAGTGAGGGGAGCGGGAGGGCTCGTGAGACCCAGTACTTC.

In DNA, the CDR3 is TGCGCCAGCAGCTTGACACAGGGGGCTCGAGAGACCCAGTACTTC. It yields the protein CASSLTQGARETQYF. V is TRBV5-1 and J is TRBJ2-5; TRBD1 matches at 9 bases. Trimming cost V 1 base and J 4 bases; bases outside gene matches: 5. The CDR3 has 15 residues. In germline, CDR1 is SGHRS, CDR2 YFSETQ.

This sequence joins TRBV5-1 and TRBJ1-2; D unresolved. Germline-derived CDR1 and CDR2 are SGHRS and YFSETQ. CDR3 size: 15 residues. Trimming cost V 0 bases and J 4 bases, with 13 bases left between them. The chain's CDR3 is CASSLGGKESYGYTF. CDR3 nucleotide sequence: TGCGCCAGCAGCTTGGGAGGGAAGGAATCCTATGGCTACACCTTC. The whole variable domain, filled in from reference TRBV5-1 and TRBJ1-2, reads KAGVTQTPRYLIKTRGQQVTLSCSPISGHRSVSWYQQTPGQGLQFLFEYFSETQRNKGNFPGRFSGRQFSNSRSEMNVSTLELGDSALYLCASSLGGKESYGYTFGSGTRLTVV.

The chain employs TRBV5-4 and TRBJ2-7; 8 bases are a match to TRBD2. After removal of 0 bases from V and 3 bases from J, the junction contained 5 bases not matched to a gene. The CDR3 is made up of 15 amino acids. CDR1 and CDR2 (germline): SGHNT, YYREEE (reference sequence). The CDR3 sequence: CASSLGWREDYEQYF. The DNA for the CDR3 is TGTGCCAGCAGCTTGGGGTGGCGGGAGGACTACGAGCAGTACTTC.

The rearrangement links TRBV28 to TRBJ1-5; D is undetermined. V was shortened by 2 bases and J by 0 bases, with 8 bases between the two germline ends. The CDR3 consists of 15 residues. The germline V gene has CDR1 MDHEN and CDR2 SYDVKM. CDR3 in DNA: TGTGCCAGCAGTTTAAAGGCATATAGCAATCAGCCCCAGCATTTT. This codes for CASSLKAYSNQPQHF.

This chain links TRBV7-3 with TRBJ2-7, with no clear D. The CDR3 covers 13 residues. V shed 5 bases and J shed 2 bases, with 10 bases lying between them. Germline V gives CDR1 SGHTA, CDR2 FQGTGA. The CDR3 spells CASSPAPTYEQYF. The CDR3 region has the DNA TGTGCCAGCAGCCCCGCGCCGACCTACGAGCAGTACTTC. Supplemented by reference TRBV7-3 and TRBJ2-7, the full variable domain reads GAGVSQTPSNKVTEKGKYVELRCDPISGHTALYWYRQSLGQGPEFLIYFQGTGAADDSGLPNDRFFAVRPEGSVSTLKIQRTERGDSAVYLCASSPAPTYEQYFGPGTRLTVT.

V and J are TRBV7-3 and TRBJ2-1, with TRBD2 identical over 9 bases. The CDR3 covers 16 residues. Germline assignment: CDR1 SGHTA and CDR2 FQGTGA. V was clipped by 5 bases and J by 0 bases; unmatched bases: 5. The CDR3 sequence: CASSLFSGSSYNEQFF. As DNA, the CDR3 is TGTGCCAGCAGCCTATTTAGCGGGAGCTCCTACAATGAGCAGTTCTTC.

Comment on this clone: Other nucleotide sequences in the sample specify the same CDR3. The CDR3, as DNA: TGTGCCAGCTCACCCCCGAGAAACACCATATATTTT. It yields the protein CASSPPRNTIYF. J is TRBJ1-3 and V is TRBV18; unclear D gene. The CDR3 loop spans 12 amino acids. Between the trimmed V and J ends, which lost 3 bases and 5 bases, there was a span of 5 bases. The germline gives CDR1 KGHSH, CDR2 LQKENI. Using reference TRBV18 and TRBJ1-3 for the parts outside the CDR3, the full variable domain is NAGVMQNPRHLVRRRGQEARLRCSPMKGHSHVYWYRQLPEEGLKFMVYLQKENIIDESGMPKERFSAEFPKEGPSILRIQQVVRGDSAAYFCASSPPRNTIYFGEGSWLTVV.

The gene calls are TRBV28 and TRBJ1-1, with no clear D. CDR1 is MDHEN and CDR2 is SYDVKM in the germline V gene. This CDR3 region has 16 residues. V was clipped by 7 bases and J by 1 base, with 19 bases between them. The chain's CDR3 is CASIPLGTVKNTEAFF. The CDR3 DNA reads TGTGCCAGCATCCCCTTAGGCACGGTGAAGAACACTGAAGCTTTCTTT.